This record looks at one TCR beta chain sequence and its context. The antigen is not known. This specimen belongs to a study of OX40 agonist ivuxolimab in advanced cancers. At the level of the study: Every 2 weeks, patients received ivuxolimab intravenously, dosed at 0.01 to 10 mg/kg. At under 85% male, the cohort had a mean age of 60 years, ranging from roughly 20 to 90. General study points: Expanded clones tended on average to be more numerous among CD8+ T cells than CD4+. At 0.1 to 3.0 mg/kg and by week 6, CD4+ and CD8+ T cells in the blood had expanded clonally.

Method: immunoSEQ multiplex PCR; TCRdb's copy keeps in-frame clones and lacks some. The table records some 52,000 clones, about 93% of them present only once. The CDR3 consists of 13 residues. Germline assignment: CDR1 WSHSY and CDR2 SAAADI. V was clipped by 10 bases and J by 9 bases, with 19 bases between them. V is TRBV10-2 and J is TRBJ2-1, with D possibly TRBD1 on 5 matching bases. The source of this sequence is an adult with an advanced solid tumor such as melanoma, head and neck, liver or kidney cancer. Here the sequenced sample was CD4+ or CD8+ T cells sorted from blood, taken in a trial of the OX40 agonist ivuxolimab. The CDR3 region is CATTTGQFSEQFF. The CDR3 region has the DNA TGCGCCACCACGACTGGACAATTCAGTGAGCAGTTCTTC.